This T cell receptor beta chain was obtained from a study of shared clonotypes between healthy human individuals. This CDR3 is 17 amino acids long. CDR1 and CDR2 from the germline V gene are GTSNPN and SVGIG (reference sequence). Losses at the gene ends were 0 bases for V and 0 bases for J; bases not matched to a gene: 8. Clones were read by immunoSEQ multiplex PCR, and TCRdb kept only the in-frame ones, dropping some. The sample contains 400,000 to 600,000 clones, around 75% of which appear only once. The sequencing sample was made of PBMCs. The chain links TRBV30 to TRBJ2-7; 10 bases align to TRBD2. The TCR was taken from a woman in her thirties or forties in good health. Some clones in this sample may be carry-over from other donors' samples. This CDR3 reads CAWSVGRTSGVSYEQYF. CDR3 nucleotide sequence: TGTGCCTGGAGTGTAGGGCGGACTAGCGGAGTCTCCTACGAGCAGTACTTC.